These 10 T cell receptor beta chains share one sample of origin, sequenced in a study of T cells after yellow fever vaccination (dated by TCRdb to between 2019 and 2020). The sample's treatment or condition, from its label and the paper: live attenuated yellow fever vaccine strain. The protocol used for the library was 5' RACE. Sequenced using an Illumina HiSeq 2500. Starting from the raw public reads, TCRdb applied fastp trimming at Q25, assembled clones with MiXCR and retained in-frame beta chains. Each entry is one CDR3 protein sequence, shown with its most common DNA and genes. In this sample the table shows 100,000 to 150,000 distinct CDR3 sequences, about 7% of which occur a single time. The ten largest account for around 2.7% of the sample. Sequencing used CD4+ T cells sorted from PBMCs, obtained roughly 10 days after the first yellow fever vaccination. The source is a man younger than 35 who received the YFV17D yellow fever vaccine.

The sample holds many counts of this clonotype. This chain uses TRBV7-2 with TRBJ2-1; D call uncertain. V lost 3 bases and J lost 2, with 8 bases in between. The length of the CDR3 is 14 residues. CDR1 is SGHTA and CDR2 is FQGNSA in the germline V gene. The CDR3 is CASSFSVPYNEQFF. The CDR3 DNA follows: TGTGCCAGCAGCTTCAGTGTCCCCTACAATGAGCAGTTCTTC.

Ten or more counts support this clonotype. The rearrangement uses TRBV9 and TRBJ2-2; TRBD2 aligns across 9 bases. V shed 4 bases and J 4 bases; nucleotides not matched to a gene: 8. The CDR3 totals 16 residues. CDR1 is SGDLS, CDR2 YYNGEE, per germline. The CDR3 is CASSNSAGGFTGELFF. The CDR3 bases are TGTGCCAGCAGCAATTCAGCGGGGGGTTTCACCGGGGAGCTGTTTTTT.

This clonotype was seen ten or more times. The chain combines TRBV6-6 with TRBJ2-3; 10 positions agree with TRBD1. The V gene's germline CDR1 is MNHNY and CDR2 SVGAGI (reference sequence). Trimming cost V 4 bases and J 6 bases; bases outside gene matches: 16. The CDR3 totals 18 residues. This CDR3 is CASSSRSPGQGVYDTQYF. In DNA, the CDR3 is TGTGCCAGCAGTTCCAGATCGCCCGGACAGGGGGTATACGATACGCAGTATTTT.

This clonotype showed up many times. This chain connects TRBV10-3 to TRBJ1-2; the D gene is possibly TRBD1 (5 bases). CDR1 and CDR2 (germline): ENHRY, SYGVKD. The CDR3 consists of 13 residues. The V end lost 4 bases, the J end lost 7 bases, and 13 bases lay between the germline ends. CDR3 DNA: TGTGCCATCAGTGTATTGACAGAAGGTGGCTACACCTTC. Its protein is CAISVLTEGGYTF.

Comment on this clonotype: A clone one base away is much larger, so this may be a read error. The chain employs TRBV6-2 or TRBV6-3 and TRBJ2-1; 9 bases match TRBD2. The ends lost 2 bases at V and 9 bases at J; junction bases unmatched: 8. The CDR3 runs 15 residues. Germline V gene lookup returns CDR1 MNHEY and CDR2 SVGEGT. The DNA for the CDR3 is TGTGCCAGCAGTTACGGGCTAGCGGGGTGTAGTGAGCAGTTCTTC. Translated: CASSYGLAGCSEQFF.

In its sample, this clonotype was seen many times. This sequence joins TRBV12-3 or TRBV12-4 and TRBJ2-1; TRBD2 matches at 7 bases. The CDR3 has 15 residues. Unmatched junction bases numbered 6, after V lost 5 bases and J lost 2 bases. CDR3 nucleotides: TGTGCCAGCAGTAGGGCAGGGAGGGCCTACAATGAGCAGTTCTTC. This gives the protein CASSRAGRAYNEQFF.

This clonotype has just a few counts. The chain has TRBV5-4 and TRBJ2-1, with 8 bases aligning to TRBD2. This CDR3 spans 15 amino acids. With 2 bases clipped from V and 4 bases from J, the junction kept 5 bases outside the gene matches. Germline V gives CDR1 SGHNT, CDR2 YYREEE (reference sequence). In DNA, the CDR3 is TGTGCCAGCAGCTTTTCAGCGGGGGTTTACAATGAGCAGTTCTTC. It is translated as CASSFSAGVYNEQFF.

Concerning this clonotype: Since a much larger clone is just one base distant, this may be a read error. The chain employs TRBV12-3 or TRBV12-4 and TRBJ1-2; D is perhaps TRBD1 (5 bases). This CDR3 spans 13 amino acids. V was shortened by 6 bases and J by 5 bases, with 13 bases between the two germline ends. DNA for the CDR3: TGTGCCAGCAGGTTGTCAGGGATGTATGGCTACACCTTC. Amino acids: CASRLSGMYGYTF.

This clonotype was counted ten times or more. The rearrangement joins TRBV27 to TRBJ1-4; D is unresolved. The CDR3 has 14 residues. Germline V gene data show CDR1 as MNHEY and CDR2 as SMNVEV (reference sequence). V lost 10 bases and J 0 bases, leaving 12 bases between the germline ends. The CDR3 here is CATRRASTNEKLFF. The CDR3 nucleotides are TGTGCCACCAGGCGGGCCTCAACTAATGAAAAACTGTTTTTT.

This clonotype has a handful of counts. This chain links TRBV2 with TRBJ2-3, with D perhaps TRBD2 (5 bases). From germline, CDR1 is SNHLY and CDR2 FYNNEI. Trimming took off 6 bases at V and 3 bases at J, with 10 bases between the two ends. The CDR3 is made up of 13 amino acids. CDR3 residues: CASRPRGTDTQYF. CDR3 nucleotides: TGTGCCAGCAGGCCCAGAGGGACAGATACGCAGTATTTT.